Shown below are 17 T cell receptor beta chains from a single sample sequenced in a study of shared clonotypes between healthy human individuals. Method: immunoSEQ multiplex PCR; TCRdb's copy keeps in-frame clones and lacks some. This table holds approximately 2.5 million clones, roughly 93% found once. Material for sequencing was naive CD4+ T cells from PBMCs. Described subset: CD45RA+ positively selected. The receptor source for this set is a man younger than 35 in good health. Some clones in this sample may be carry-over from other donors' samples.

The V call is TRBV6-5, the J call TRBJ2-1, with 7 bases identical to TRBD2. The CDR3 is made up of 16 amino acids. Germline V gives CDR1 MNHEY, CDR2 SVGAGI. The J segment lost 5 bases and the V segment lost 2 bases, leaving 9 bases of the junction unmatched. The CDR3 DNA sequence: TGTGCCAGCAGTTACCCCCCTAGCGGACCCGACAATGAGCAGTTCTTC. This encodes CASSYPPSGPDNEQFF.

This chain connects TRBV7-8 to TRBJ2-7, with D perhaps assigned TRBD1 or TRBD2 (5 bases each). V shed 6 bases and J shed 6 bases, with 24 bases lying between them. There are 16 residues in the CDR3. The germline V gene has CDR1 SGHVS and CDR2 FQNEAQ. The CDR3 bases are TGTGCCAGCAGAAGGGGAAGGGAGCCCACCCGGGGCGAGCAGTACTTC. It codes for CASRRGREPTRGEQYF.

The chain couples TRBV7-9 to TRBJ2-3; D gene ambiguous. This CDR3 is built from 15 residues. Germline V gene sequence: CDR1 SEHNR, CDR2 FQNEAQ (reference sequence). Trimming took off 0 bases at V and 0 bases at J, with 7 bases between the two ends. DNA of the CDR3: TGTGCCAGCAGCTTAGCTTTCTCTAGCACAGATACGCAGTATTTT. Its translation is CASSLAFSSTDTQYF. The full variable domain, rest sourced from reference TRBV7-9 and TRBJ2-3, is DTGVSQNPRHKITKRGQNVTFRCDPISEHNRLYWYRQTLGQGPEFLTYFQNEAQLEKSRLLSDRFSAERPKGSFSTLEIQRTEQGDSAMYLCASSLAFSSTDTQYFGPGTRLTVL.

The gene calls are TRBV9 and TRBJ1-4, with a weak D call TRBD1 (6 bases). Germline V gives CDR1 SGDLS, CDR2 YYNGEE. Trimming cost V 0 bases and J 14 bases, with 20 bases left between them. The CDR3 spans 15 residues. The CDR3 nucleotides are TGTGCCAGCAGCGTAGACTGGACAGACCCTTCGCGTCTGTTTTTT. The encoded protein is CASSVDWTDPSRLFF.

V and J are TRBV19 and TRBJ2-5; TRBD1 aligns across 7 bases. The CDR3 consists of 13 residues. Germline-derived CDR1 and CDR2 are LNHDA and SQIVND (reference sequence). The ends lost 6 bases at V and 5 bases at J; junction bases unmatched: 6. This CDR3 is CASRDRPRETQYF. The CDR3 DNA sequence: TGTGCCAGTAGGGACAGGCCGCGGGAGACCCAGTACTTC.

Details on this clone: In the same sample, other DNA sequences code for this CDR3. The chain joins TRBV7-2 to TRBJ2-1; TRBD2 aligns across 11 bases. Unmatched junction bases numbered 1, after V lost 3 bases and J lost 6 bases. Looked up from germline, CDR1 is SGHTA and CDR2 is FQGNSA. CDR3 size: 14 residues. CDR3 sequence (DNA): TGTGCCAGCAGCTTGGGACTAGCGGTCAATGAGCAGTTCTTC. Protein: CASSLGLAVNEQFF.

The chain has TRBV5-4 and TRBJ2-5; D unclear. CDR3 size: 13 residues. From germline, CDR1 is SGHNT and CDR2 YYREEE (reference sequence). V was cut by 4 bases and J by 3 bases, with 10 bases left in between. The CDR3: CASSLPSKETQYF. DNA of the CDR3: TGTGCCAGCAGCCTCCCATCGAAAGAGACCCAGTACTTC.

This chain connects TRBV27 to TRBJ2-7; 7 bases are shared with TRBD1. In germline, CDR1 is MNHEY, CDR2 SMNVEV (reference sequence). V lost 6 bases, J lost 4 bases, and 9 bases stayed unmatched. This CDR3 is built from 14 residues. The CDR3 region is CASRPGTVPYEQYF. As DNA, the CDR3 is TGTGCCAGCAGGCCCGGGACAGTACCTTACGAGCAGTACTTC.

This clone was detected a few times. The rearrangement uses TRBV30 and TRBJ1-1, with D hard to call. Trimming left V 0 bases short and J 0 bases short, with 8 bases between. Germline values: CDR1 GTSNPN, CDR2 SVGIG (reference sequence). This CDR3 region has 14 residues. The CDR3 sequence: CAWSVNSLNTEAFF. The CDR3, as DNA: TGTGCCTGGAGTGTAAACAGTCTGAACACTGAAGCTTTCTTT.

The gene calls are TRBV6-6 and TRBJ2-5; possibly TRBD1 or TRBD2 for D (5 bases each). The CDR3 consists of 14 residues. Trimming took 4 bases from V and 5 from J, leaving 14 bases between them. Germline loops: CDR1 MNHNY, CDR2 SVGAGI (reference sequence). CDR3 sequence reads: CASSSGTLVETQYF. The DNA of the CDR3 is TGTGCCAGCAGTTCGGGGACCCTTGTGGAGACCCAGTACTTC.

This clone was seen a single time. V usage is TRBV6-1 and J usage is TRBJ2-7; 11 bases are a match to TRBD2. The germline V gene encodes CDR1 MNHNS and CDR2 SASEGT. V was clipped by 10 bases and J by 2 bases; unmatched bases: 4. CDR3 length equals 13 residues. CDR3 nucleotides: TGTGCCACCGATAGCGGGAGGGCCTACGAGCAGTACTTC. Translated: CATDSGRAYEQYF.

The chain has TRBV7-9 and TRBJ2-5; D perhaps matches TRBD2 (6 bases). V was pared by 1 base and J by 7 bases, with 13 bases between. The CDR3 totals 14 residues. The germline CDR1 and CDR2 sequences are SEHNR and FQNEAQ (reference sequence). The CDR3 loop reads CASSLVWPEGTQYF. DNA for the CDR3: TGTGCCAGCAGCTTAGTTTGGCCGGAGGGGACCCAGTACTTC.

The DNA for the CDR3 is TGTGCCAGCAGTTTTTGGGTCGACACCGGGGAGCTGTTTTTT. It yields the protein CASSFWVDTGELFF. The rearrangement links TRBV27 to TRBJ2-2; D is uncertain. This CDR3 has 14 residues. Trimming removed 3 bases at V and 3 bases at J, with 8 bases between. From germline, CDR1 is MNHEY and CDR2 SMNVEV (reference sequence).

This clone appeared a few times. The chain carries TRBV19 and TRBJ2-1; TRBD1 matches 10 bases. This CDR3 region has 11 residues. The germline V gene has CDR1 LNHDA and CDR2 SQIVND (reference sequence). Trimming took 9 bases from V and 9 from J; bases not matched to a gene: 2. The CDR3 DNA sequence: TGTGCCAGCAGGACAGGGGGTGAGCAGTTCTTC. This codes for CASRTGGEQFF. The full variable domain, completed using reference TRBV19 and TRBJ2-1, is DGGITQSPKYLFRKEGQNVTLSCEQNLNHDAMYWYRQDPGQGLRLIYYSQIVNDFQKGDIAEGYSVSREKKESFPLTVTSAQKNPTAFYLCASRTGGEQFFGPGTRLTVL.

The V gene is TRBV27, the J gene TRBJ2-1, with 9 bases lining up with TRBD2. CDR1 and CDR2 (germline): MNHEY, SMNVEV (reference sequence). J was trimmed by 4 bases and V by 5 bases; bases with no gene match: 6. There are 15 residues in the CDR3. CDR3 DNA sequence: TGTGCCAGCAGTGGGGGGACTAGCCGGTACAATGAGCAGTTCTTC. Its translation: CASSGGTSRYNEQFF.

The chain links TRBV27 to TRBJ2-7; a weak D match, TRBD1 (6 bases). Trimming shortened V by 4 bases and J by 2 bases, and 15 bases separated the two germline ends. Germline assignment: CDR1 MNHEY and CDR2 SMNVEV (reference sequence). This CDR3 has 15 residues. CDR3 sequence (DNA): TGTGCCAGCAGTTCGGGACGGACAGCCACCTACGAGCAGTACTTC. As protein: CASSSGRTATYEQYF.

Points on this clone: Additional DNA sequences in this sample encode the identical CDR3. This chain connects TRBV27 to TRBJ2-3; no firm D call. Germline lookup yields CDR1 MNHEY and CDR2 SMNVEV (reference sequence). The V and J ends lost 2 bases and 5 bases respectively, with 2 bases between them. This CDR3 has 11 amino acids. The CDR3 nucleotides read TGTGCCAGCAGTTTAGAAGATACGCAGTATTTT. Protein sequence: CASSLEDTQYF.